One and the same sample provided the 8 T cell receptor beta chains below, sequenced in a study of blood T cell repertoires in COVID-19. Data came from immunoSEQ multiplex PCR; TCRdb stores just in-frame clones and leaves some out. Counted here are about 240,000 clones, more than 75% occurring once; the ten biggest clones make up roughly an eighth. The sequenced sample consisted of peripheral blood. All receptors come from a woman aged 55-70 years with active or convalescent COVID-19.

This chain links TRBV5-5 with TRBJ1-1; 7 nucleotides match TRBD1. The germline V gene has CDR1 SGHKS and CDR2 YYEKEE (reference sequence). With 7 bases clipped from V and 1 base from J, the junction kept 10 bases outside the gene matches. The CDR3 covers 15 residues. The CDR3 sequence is CASDQAGGRNTEAFF. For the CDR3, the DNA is TGTGCCAGCGACCAGGCAGGGGGACGGAACACTGAAGCTTTCTTT.

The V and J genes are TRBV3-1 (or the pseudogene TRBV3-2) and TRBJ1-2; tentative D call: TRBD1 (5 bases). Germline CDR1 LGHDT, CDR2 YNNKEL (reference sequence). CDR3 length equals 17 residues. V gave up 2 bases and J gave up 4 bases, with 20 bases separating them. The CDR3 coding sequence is TGTGCCAGCAGCCAAAATCTCTACCTTCGGGGGGGCTATGGCTACACCTTC. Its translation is CASSQNLYLRGGYGYTF.

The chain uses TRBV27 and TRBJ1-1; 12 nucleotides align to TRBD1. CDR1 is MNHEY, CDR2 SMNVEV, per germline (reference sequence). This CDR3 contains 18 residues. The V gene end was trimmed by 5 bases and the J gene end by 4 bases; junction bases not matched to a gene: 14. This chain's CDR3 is CASSPSPGTGGSSTEAFF. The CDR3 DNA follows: TGTGCCAGCAGTCCCTCACCCGGGACAGGGGGCTCGAGCACTGAAGCTTTCTTT.

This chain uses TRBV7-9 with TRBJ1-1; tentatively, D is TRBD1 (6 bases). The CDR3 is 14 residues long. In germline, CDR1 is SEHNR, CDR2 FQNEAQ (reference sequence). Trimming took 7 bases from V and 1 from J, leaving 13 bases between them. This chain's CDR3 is CASTPGATNTEAFF. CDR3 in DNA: TGTGCCAGCACCCCAGGGGCGACGAACACTGAAGCTTTCTTT.

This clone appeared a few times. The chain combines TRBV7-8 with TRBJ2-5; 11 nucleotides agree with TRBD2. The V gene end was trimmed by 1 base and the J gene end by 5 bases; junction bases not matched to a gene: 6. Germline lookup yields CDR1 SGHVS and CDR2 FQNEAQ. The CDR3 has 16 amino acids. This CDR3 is CASSLGLAGGAETQYF. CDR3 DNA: TGTGCCAGCAGCTTAGGGCTAGCGGGGGGAGCGGAGACCCAGTACTTC.

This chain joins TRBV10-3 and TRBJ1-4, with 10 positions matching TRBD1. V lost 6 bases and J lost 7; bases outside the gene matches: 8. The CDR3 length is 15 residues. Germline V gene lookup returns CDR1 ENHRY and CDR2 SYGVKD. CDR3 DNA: TGTGCCATCAGCCCGGACAGGGGGGGAGGTGAAAAACTGTTTTTT. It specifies CAISPDRGGGEKLFF.

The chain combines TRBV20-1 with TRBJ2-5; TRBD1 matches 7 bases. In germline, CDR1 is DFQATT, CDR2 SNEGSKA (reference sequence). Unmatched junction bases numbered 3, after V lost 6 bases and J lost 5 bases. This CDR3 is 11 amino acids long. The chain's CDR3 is CSAVRGETQYF. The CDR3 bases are TGCAGTGCGGTCAGGGGGGAGACCCAGTACTTC.

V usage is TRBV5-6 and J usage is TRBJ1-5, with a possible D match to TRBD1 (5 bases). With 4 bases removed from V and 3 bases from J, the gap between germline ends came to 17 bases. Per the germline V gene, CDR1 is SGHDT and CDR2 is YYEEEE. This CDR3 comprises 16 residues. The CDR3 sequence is CASSQGGGRVNQPQHF. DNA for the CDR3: TGTGCCAGCAGCCAGGGTGGAGGGCGCGTCAATCAGCCCCAGCATTTT.